One and the same sample provided the 31 T cell receptor beta chains below, sequenced in a study of molecular identifiers for immune sequencing clone quantification. TCRdb re-derived calls from the PCR reads in MiXCR, one entry per CDR3 protein. The sample contains approximately 550,000 distinct CDR3 sequences, less than 30% of which appear only once. Sequencing was carried out using naive CD8+ T cells from blood, with Jurkat cell RNA spiked in. Subset defined: FACS-sorted CD8+CD4-CCR7+CD45RA+ naive T cells. These receptor sequences come from a human donor in good health. Some libraries in this study had Jurkat cell RNA spiked in.

This clonotype turned up a few times. The CDR3 coding sequence is TGTGCCAGCAGTGATCCGGGTTCGGATGAAAAACTGTTTTTT. Its translation: CASSDPGSDEKLFF. The chain uses TRBV6-1 and TRBJ1-4; D is undetermined. CDR3 length: 14 residues. The V gene lost 3 bases and the J gene lost 6 bases, with 11 bases spanning the gap. CDR1 is MNHNS, CDR2 SASEGT, per germline.

This clonotype was counted at least ten times. The gene calls are TRBV7-9 and TRBJ2-3, with 8 bases identical to TRBD2. V was clipped by 5 bases and J by 2 bases; unmatched bases: 27. CDR3 length: 22 amino acids. Germline-derived CDR1 and CDR2 are SEHNR and FQNEAQ (reference sequence). CDR3: CASSDTLAGGGTSEKDTDTQYF. CDR3 coding DNA: TGTGCCAGCAGCGATACCCTGGCCGGGGGGGGGACCTCCGAGAAAGACACAGATACGCAGTATTTT.

This clonotype was detected only a few times. The chain recombines TRBV5-5 with TRBJ2-3, with TRBD2 as a possible D gene (6 bases). CDR3 length equals 15 residues. V lost 3 bases to trimming and J lost 4 bases, with 15 bases between them. Germline CDR1 is SGHKS and CDR2 is YYEKEE (reference sequence). This chain's CDR3 is CASSWDFGGADTQYF. The CDR3 DNA sequence: TGTGCCAGCAGCTGGGACTTCGGTGGGGCAGATACGCAGTATTTT.

In this sample, this clonotype turned up a few times. The J gene is TRBJ2-6, the V gene TRBV7-9; 8 bases agree with TRBD1. Germline V CDR1 and CDR2: SEHNR, FQNEAQ (reference sequence). With V trimmed by 2 bases and J by 0 bases, 6 bases remained unmatched. This CDR3 has 18 residues. The CDR3: CASSLLGQGISGANVLTF. The DNA for the CDR3 is TGTGCCAGCAGCTTATTAGGACAGGGAATCTCTGGGGCCAACGTCCTGACTTTC.

This clonotype was counted a few times. V is TRBV13 and J is TRBJ1-5, with D tentatively TRBD1 (6 bases). The CDR3 runs 19 residues. Germline V gene data show CDR1 as PRHDT and CDR2 as FYEKMQ (reference sequence). The V gene lost 5 bases and the J gene lost 5 bases, with 28 bases spanning the gap. The CDR3 here is CASSRTEGVRIAIDQPQHF. The CDR3 region has the DNA TGTGCCAGCAGCCGTACCGAGGGGGTACGAATAGCAATCGATCAGCCCCAGCATTTT.

The chain links TRBV5-3 to TRBJ2-2; 8 bases agree with TRBD1. TRBV5-3 is classed as an ORF, of uncertain function. This CDR3 is built from 16 residues. The CDR3 DNA follows: TGTGTCAGCAGCTTTCTGCAGGGGGCCAACACCGGGGAGCTGTTTTTT. This sequence encodes CVSSFLQGANTGELFF.

This clonotype was seen a few times. The chain uses TRBV5-6 and TRBJ1-4; unclear D gene. Germline V gene data show CDR1 as SGHDT and CDR2 as YYEEEE. V lost 0 bases to trimming and J lost 3 bases, with 3 bases between them. The CDR3 extends over 13 amino acids. CDR3 in amino acids: CASSLGANEKLFF. The CDR3 nucleotides read TGTGCCAGCAGCTTGGGGGCTAATGAAAAACTGTTTTTT.

This clonotype was detected a few times. The gene calls are TRBV4-1 and TRBJ1-5; D is unresolved. This CDR3 is 14 amino acids long. V lost 1 base to trimming and J lost 3 bases, with 7 bases between them. Germline loops: CDR1 MGHRA, CDR2 YSYEKL. The CDR3 DNA is TGCGCCAGCAGCCAAGTCGGTGCCAATCAGCCCCAGCATTTT. Translating gives CASSQVGANQPQHF.

In its sample, this clonotype was seen many times. J is TRBJ1-1 and V is TRBV5-5; no clear D. The V end lost 0 bases, the J end lost 4 bases, and 10 bases lay between the germline ends. Germline CDR1 is SGHKS and CDR2 is YYEKEE (reference sequence). The CDR3 is 14 amino acids. The CDR3 region has the DNA TGTGCCAGCAGCTTGGTATGGCGGGGCACTGAAGCTTTCTTT. The encoded protein is CASSLVWRGTEAFF. Based on the CDR3 plus reference TRBV5-5 and TRBJ1-1, the full variable domain is DAGVTQSPTHLIKTRGQQVTLRCSPISGHKSVSWYQQVLGQGPQFIFQYYEKEERGRGNFPDRFSARQFPNYSSELNVNALLLGDSALYLCASSLVWRGTEAFFGQGTRLTVV.

This chain uses TRBV20-1 with TRBJ2-7; D is uncertain. The CDR3 runs 12 residues. Germline CDR1 reads DFQATT; CDR2 reads SNEGSKA (reference sequence). V was clipped by 4 bases and J by 7 bases, with 14 bases between them. CDR3 sequence reads: CSAKGPPGEQYF. CDR3 sequence (DNA): TGCAGTGCTAAAGGACCCCCTGGGGAGCAGTACTTC.

This clonotype was counted ten times or more. The J gene is TRBJ1-5, the V gene TRBV7-8, with TRBD1 matching over 9 bases. Looked up from germline, CDR1 is SGHVS and CDR2 is FQNEAQ. The trim removed 2 bases at V and 3 bases at J, leaving 5 bases unmatched. This CDR3 contains 16 residues. CDR3: CASSLLGQGSNQPQHF. CDR3 sequence (DNA): TGTGCCAGCAGCTTACTGGGACAGGGCTCCAATCAGCCCCAGCATTTT.

This clonotype was recorded many times. The rearrangement links TRBV19 to TRBJ2-7, with TRBD2 identical over 8 bases. The CDR3 length is 15 residues. With V trimmed by 1 base and J by 3 bases, 5 bases remained unmatched. Germline V gene sequence: CDR1 LNHDA, CDR2 SQIVND (reference sequence). CDR3 bases: TGTGCCAGTAGTATAGTGGACAGCGGGGGCTACGAGCAGTACTTC. Encoded protein: CASSIVDSGGYEQYF.

As regards this clonotype: The junction does not match germline at one end; this may be a read error. The CDR3 bases are TGTGCCAGCAGCCCGGATGGGTCAGCCTACAAGCAGTACTTC. Its protein product is CASSPDGSAYKQYF. The chain combines TRBV7-9 with TRBJ2-7; D not certain. Germline loops: CDR1 SEHNR, CDR2 FQNEAQ (reference sequence). This CDR3 region has 14 residues.

Concerning this clonotype itself: One junction end does not reproduce the germline sequence, and a read error may be involved. The genes are TRBV4-3 and TRBJ2-1; 9 bases fit TRBD2. The CDR3 extends over 16 amino acids. Germline-derived CDR1 and CDR2 are LGHNA and YSLEER. Written as DNA, the CDR3 is TGCACCAGCCGCCAAGATTTCCTAGCGGGGAACAATGAGCAGTTCTTC. Its protein is CTSRQDFLAGNNEQFF.

This clonotype occurred a few times. V usage is TRBV12-3 or TRBV12-4 and J usage is TRBJ2-7, with D uncertain. The CDR3 is made up of 18 amino acids. Trimming shortened V by 3 bases and J by 4 bases, and 25 bases separated the two germline ends. Here the CDR3 DNA reads TGTGCCAGCAGTTTCATCCCCGGACGCTCAGCACCAGAATACGAGCAGTACTTC. Its protein product is CASSFIPGRSAPEYEQYF.

This clonotype came up a few times. The chain recombines TRBV6-1 with TRBJ1-4, with D possibly TRBD1 on 5 matching bases. This CDR3 contains 17 residues. Germline CDR1 reads MNHNS; CDR2 reads SASEGT. V gave up 4 bases and J gave up 0 bases, with 15 bases separating them. CDR3 region: CASSAGTLAATNEKLFF. The CDR3 coding sequence is TGTGCCAGCAGTGCCGGGACCCTGGCCGCAACTAATGAAAAACTGTTTTTT.

The J gene is TRBJ2-7, the V gene TRBV20-1; D is possibly TRBD2 (5 bases). From germline, CDR1 is DFQATT and CDR2 SNEGSKA (reference sequence). The CDR3 is 16 amino acids. V was shortened by 0 bases and J by 3 bases, with 18 bases between the two germline ends. CDR3 DNA sequence: TGCAGTGCTAGAGATGAGGCGCTAGCTGGTTACTACGAGCAGTACTTC. Its translation is CSARDEALAGYYEQYF.

The chain links TRBV11-2 to TRBJ2-7, with 7 bases matching TRBD1. V was clipped by 4 bases and J by 5 bases; unmatched bases: 8. Germline-derived CDR1 and CDR2 are SGHAT and FQNNGV. This CDR3 has 14 amino acids. The CDR3 sequence is CASSSATGLDEQYF. The CDR3 DNA follows: TGTGCCAGCAGCTCCGCGACAGGGTTGGACGAGCAGTACTTC.

The chain links TRBV5-1 to TRBJ2-7; D is possibly TRBD1 (5 bases). Germline lookup yields CDR1 SGHRS and CDR2 YFSETQ. The CDR3 sequence is 12 residues long. V was trimmed by 0 bases and J by 6 bases, leaving 7 bases between them. The CDR3 sequence: CASSLGQCEQYF. DNA of the CDR3: TGCGCCAGCAGCTTGGGACAGTGCGAGCAGTACTTC.

V is TRBV2 and J is TRBJ2-2, with 11 bases matching TRBD2. Germline CDR1 SNHLY, CDR2 FYNNEI. The CDR3 is made up of 15 amino acids. The junction had 6 bases not matched to a gene; V was cut back by 5 bases and J by 7 bases. This CDR3 reads CASSLPGLADGELFF. CDR3 nucleotides: TGTGCCAGCAGTCTTCCGGGACTAGCGGACGGGGAGCTGTTTTTT.

This chain links TRBV13 with TRBJ1-6; D is undetermined. Germline lookup yields CDR1 PRHDT and CDR2 FYEKMQ (reference sequence). The V end was cut by 3 bases, the J end by 7 bases, with 13 bases between. The CDR3 has 15 amino acids. CDR3 loop: CASSFRGLGNSPLHF. CDR3 DNA sequence: TGTGCCAGCAGCTTCCGCGGGCTCGGGAATTCACCCCTCCACTTT.

The rearrangement uses TRBV7-9 and TRBJ2-7, with D uncertain. Looked up from germline, CDR1 is SEHNR and CDR2 is FQNEAQ (reference sequence). Trimming removed 5 bases from V and 5 bases from J, with 10 bases in between. CDR3 length equals 12 residues. CDR3 sequence reads: CASSQTRHEQYF. The CDR3 DNA sequence: TGTGCCAGCAGCCAGACCCGGCACGAGCAGTACTTC.

A remark on this clonotype: The junction does not match germline at one end; this may be a read error. The V and J genes are TRBV15 and TRBJ2-1, with a possible D match to TRBD1 (6 bases). CDR3 length: 14 amino acids. The germline V gene encodes CDR1 LNHNV and CDR2 YYDKDF (reference sequence). CDR3 DNA: TGTGCCACCAGCAGAGATGACAGGTACAATGCGCAGTTCTTC. Amino acids: CATSRDDRYNAQFF.

The V call is TRBV6-5, the J call TRBJ2-3; TRBD1 agrees at 7 bases. The germline gives CDR1 MNHEY, CDR2 SVGAGI. This CDR3 is 14 amino acids long. V lost 2 bases and J lost 4; bases outside the gene matches: 3. This CDR3 is CASSYGQGADTQYF. DNA for the CDR3: TGTGCCAGCAGTTACGGCCAGGGGGCAGATACGCAGTATTTT.

The V and J genes are TRBV5-4 and TRBJ2-2; D is ambiguous. Per germline, CDR1 SGHNT and CDR2 YYREEE (reference sequence). The CDR3 spans 15 residues. V dropped 1 base and J dropped 4 bases, with 11 bases sitting between them. Here the CDR3 DNA reads TGTGCCAGCAGCTTGTATTCTGGCAGCACCGGGGAGCTGTTTTTT. It is translated as CASSLYSGSTGELFF.

The chain employs TRBV9 and TRBJ2-5; TRBD1 matches at 10 bases. The CDR3 has 16 amino acids. CDR1 is SGDLS, CDR2 YYNGEE, per germline. V shed 3 bases, J shed 5 bases, and the junction held 10 bases outside the gene matches. The CDR3 DNA sequence: TGTGCCAGCAGCGAGTGGGGGACAGGGGCTATGGAGACCCAGTACTTC. This sequence encodes CASSEWGTGAMETQYF.

This clonotype was seen only a few times. V usage is TRBV30 and J usage is TRBJ2-7; TRBD1 might be the D (6 bases). This CDR3 is 14 amino acids long. V gave up 4 bases and J gave up 4 bases, with 17 bases separating them. Germline V CDR1 and CDR2: GTSNPN, SVGIG (reference sequence). The CDR3 is CAWMARGLGYEQYF. DNA of the CDR3: TGTGCCTGGATGGCGAGGGGGTTGGGGTACGAGCAGTACTTC.

This clonotype came up a few times. J is TRBJ2-7 and V is TRBV27; 7 bases map to TRBD1. Germline V gene lookup returns CDR1 MNHEY and CDR2 SMNVEV (reference sequence). The length of the CDR3 is 15 residues. V was pared by 3 bases and J by 4 bases, with 9 bases of the junction left unmatched. CDR3 nucleotides: TGTGCCAGCAGTTTTGAGAAGGGGGCCGGTTACGAGCAGTACTTC. Residues: CASSFEKGAGYEQYF.

This clonotype was counted between two and nine times. V and J are TRBV6-5 and TRBJ2-7, with D perhaps TRBD2 (6 bases). CDR1 is MNHEY, CDR2 SVGAGI, per germline. Trimming took off 3 bases at V and 2 bases at J, with 14 bases between the two ends. The CDR3 totals 15 residues. The CDR3 DNA sequence: TGTGCCAGCAGTTATGAGGCTAGCGAAGCCTACGAGCAGTACTTC. It yields the protein CASSYEASEAYEQYF.

As concerns this clonotype: Just one base apart from a much larger clone, this may be a read error. This rearrangement joins TRBV6-2 or TRBV6-3 to TRBJ2-5; 9 nucleotides agree with TRBD1. Germline V CDR1 and CDR2: MNHEY, SVGEGT. V lost 11 bases, J lost 2 bases, and 6 bases stayed unmatched. The CDR3 extends over 13 amino acids. CDR3 sequence reads: CAGLGTGQETQYF. The CDR3 DNA reads TGTGCCGGCCTAGGGACAGGGCAAGAGACCCAGTACTTC.

Many counts were recorded for this clonotype. This rearrangement joins TRBV11-2 to TRBJ2-3; TRBD1 agrees at 9 bases. V lost 4 bases, J lost 2 bases, and 7 bases stayed unmatched. CDR3 length equals 16 residues. Germline CDR1 SGHAT, CDR2 FQNNGV. DNA for the CDR3: TGTGCCAGCAGCTCTTGGACAGGGGTTGACACAGATACGCAGTATTTT. Translating gives CASSSWTGVDTDTQYF.